This TCR beta chain was recorded in a study of naive and memory T cell subsets. Findings of the study overall: A clonotype means one alpha or beta sequence, not an alpha/beta pair. Over 90% of naive TCR sequences appeared only once after error correction, unlike memory subsets.

The CDR3 totals 15 residues. Trimming pared 0 bases from V and 6 bases from J, leaving 14 bases between. Germline values: CDR1 SGHRS, CDR2 YFSETQ. An equimolar mix of two oligonucleotides served as the beta constant-region primer for TRBC1 and TRBC2. TCRdb re-derived calls from the UMI-ligation and nested PCR reads in MiXCR, one entry per CDR3 protein. The table lists around 160,000 distinct CDR3 sequences, about a sixth of them singletons. A remark on this clonotype: Its antigen is still unknown.

Sample: naive CD4+ T cells from blood. The receptor's source is a human donor in good health. This sequence joins TRBV5-1 and TRBJ2-3, with no clear D. The CDR3 DNA sequence: TGCGCCAGCAGCTTGGTTGGGGTGTCAACGGATACGCAGTATTTT. It is translated as CASSLVGVSTDTQYF.